This T cell receptor beta chain stems from a study of shared clonotypes between healthy human individuals. Study summary: Used for every donor were three CD4 naive, three CD4 memory, two CD8 naive and one CD8 memory plate.

Germline V gene lookup returns CDR1 DFQATT and CDR2 SNEGSKA (reference sequence). This CDR3 comprises 11 residues. Using immunoSEQ multiplex PCR, the repertoire was profiled, and TCRdb retains in-frame clones only, with some absent. In the table there are about 2.3 million clones, 90% to 95% of which are singletons. Notes on this clone: Antigen specificity is unknown.

General study findings and limits: Some naive CD4 clonotypes, 4% to 6%, turned up in common across several donors.

Material for sequencing was naive CD4+ T cells from PBMCs. Noted subset: CD45RA+ positively selected. The chain couples TRBV20-1 to TRBJ1-4; 9 nucleotides line up with TRBD1. The sequence derives from a man aged 18 to 29 in good health. Some clones in this sample may be carry-over from other donors' samples. The CDR3 bases are TGCTCGGGACAGGGCGGTGGAAAACTGTTTTTT. Its protein is CSGQGGGKLFF.